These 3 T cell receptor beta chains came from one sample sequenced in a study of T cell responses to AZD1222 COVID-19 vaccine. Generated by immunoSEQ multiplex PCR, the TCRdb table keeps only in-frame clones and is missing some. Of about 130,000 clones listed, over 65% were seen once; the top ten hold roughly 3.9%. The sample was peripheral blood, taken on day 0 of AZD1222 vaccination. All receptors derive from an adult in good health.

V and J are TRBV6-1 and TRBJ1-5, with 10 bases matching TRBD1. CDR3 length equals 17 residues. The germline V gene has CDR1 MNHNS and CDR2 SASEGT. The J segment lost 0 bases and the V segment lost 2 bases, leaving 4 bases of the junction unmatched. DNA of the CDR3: TGTGCCAGCAGTGAATGGGGACAGGGGAGTAGCAATCAGCCCCAGCATTTT. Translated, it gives CASSEWGQGSSNQPQHF.

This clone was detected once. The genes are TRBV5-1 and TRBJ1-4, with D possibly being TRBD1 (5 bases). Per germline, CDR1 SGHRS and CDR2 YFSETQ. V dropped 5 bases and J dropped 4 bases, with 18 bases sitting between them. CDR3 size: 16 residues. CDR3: CASRRLAPGGNEKLFF. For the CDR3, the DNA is TGCGCCAGCAGGCGGCTGGCGCCTGGGGGTAATGAAAAACTGTTTTTT.

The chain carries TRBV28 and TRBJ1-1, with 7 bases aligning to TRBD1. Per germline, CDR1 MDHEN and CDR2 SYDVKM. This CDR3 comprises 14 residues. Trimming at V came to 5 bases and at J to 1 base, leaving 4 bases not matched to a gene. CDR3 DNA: TGTGCCAGCAGTCCAAGGACAGGGAACACTGAAGCTTTCTTT. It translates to CASSPRTGNTEAFF.